This T cell receptor (beta chain) was identified during a study of blood T cells in healthy people across ages. Study-level background: T cells yielded about one barcoded beta molecule per two cells through template switching.

The count of this clonotype is one. A sample-barcoded 5' primer and a J-beta primer mix were used in a second PCR of roughly 7 to 12 cycles. Using its own MiXCR run on the 5' RACE reads, TCRdb lists one record per CDR3 protein. The sample holds approximately 600,000 distinct CDR3 sequences, roughly three fifths seen once. The CDR3 length is 17 residues. Germline-derived CDR1 and CDR2 are SGHDN and FVKESK. Trimming removed 3 bases from V and 0 bases from J, with 16 bases in between. This TCR came from a man aged 55 to 69 in good health. The chain recombines TRBV14 with TRBJ2-3; the D call may be TRBD1 or TRBD2 (5 bases each). The source material was blood. DNA for the CDR3: TGTGCCAGCAGCCACTTCCCCGGGACGGCTAGCACAGATACGCAGTATTTT. Translated: CASSHFPGTASTDTQYF.